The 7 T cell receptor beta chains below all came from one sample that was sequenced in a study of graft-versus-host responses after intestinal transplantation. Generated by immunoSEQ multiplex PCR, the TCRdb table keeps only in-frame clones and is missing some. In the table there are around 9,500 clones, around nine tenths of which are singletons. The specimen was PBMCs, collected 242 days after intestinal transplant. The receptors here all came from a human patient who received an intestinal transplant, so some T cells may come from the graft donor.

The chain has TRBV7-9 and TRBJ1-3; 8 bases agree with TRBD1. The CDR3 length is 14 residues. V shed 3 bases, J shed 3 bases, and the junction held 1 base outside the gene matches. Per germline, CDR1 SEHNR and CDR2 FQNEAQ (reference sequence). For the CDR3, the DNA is TGTGCCAGCAGCTTTACAGGGGGTGGAAACACCATATATTTT. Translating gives CASSFTGGGNTIYF.

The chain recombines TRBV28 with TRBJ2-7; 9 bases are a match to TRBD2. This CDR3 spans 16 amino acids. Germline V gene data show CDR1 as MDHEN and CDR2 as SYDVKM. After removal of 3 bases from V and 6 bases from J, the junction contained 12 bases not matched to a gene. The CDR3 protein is CASSFPQGLAGTEQYF. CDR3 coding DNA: TGTGCCAGCAGTTTCCCTCAGGGACTAGCTGGAACCGAGCAGTACTTC. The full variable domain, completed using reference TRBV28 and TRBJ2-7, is DVKVTQSSRYLVKRTGEKVFLECVQDMDHENMFWYRQDPGLGLRLIYFSYDVKMKEKGDIPEGYSVSREKKERFSLILESASTNQTSMYLCASSFPQGLAGTEQYFGPGTRLTVT.

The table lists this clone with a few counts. The CDR3, as DNA: TGTGCCAGTAGGATCGACAGGGGGGAATATCAGCCCCAGCATTTT. Its protein product is CASRIDRGEYQPQHF. This chain joins TRBV19 and TRBJ1-5, with TRBD1 matching over 9 bases. This CDR3 is 15 amino acids long. Germline CDR1 LNHDA, CDR2 SQIVND (reference sequence). After removal of 6 bases from V and 5 bases from J, the junction contained 8 bases not matched to a gene.

The CDR3 protein is CASTVSGTSGNEQFF. The CDR3 nucleotides read TGTGCCAGCACCGTATCCGGGACTAGCGGGAATGAGCAGTTCTTC. The J gene is TRBJ2-1, the V gene TRBV6-5, with 12 nucleotides matching TRBD2. The CDR3 runs to 15 residues. The V and J ends lost 7 bases and 7 bases, in that order; junction bases with no gene match: 8. CDR1 is MNHEY, CDR2 SVGAGI, per germline.

The CDR3 sequence: CASSELAGGYNEQFF. The CDR3 coding sequence is TGTGCCAGCAGTGAACTAGCGGGAGGGTACAATGAGCAGTTCTTC. The chain uses TRBV6-1 and TRBJ2-1; TRBD2 matches 12 bases. The germline V gene encodes CDR1 MNHNS and CDR2 SASEGT. This CDR3 contains 15 residues. The trim removed 2 bases at V and 4 bases at J, leaving 0 bases unmatched.

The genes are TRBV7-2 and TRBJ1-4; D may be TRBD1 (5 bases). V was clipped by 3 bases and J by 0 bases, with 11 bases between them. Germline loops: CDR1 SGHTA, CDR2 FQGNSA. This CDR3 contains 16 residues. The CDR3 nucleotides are TGTGCCAGCAGCTTGGGGGGGGGATCAACTAATGAAAAACTGTTTTTT. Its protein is CASSLGGGSTNEKLFF.

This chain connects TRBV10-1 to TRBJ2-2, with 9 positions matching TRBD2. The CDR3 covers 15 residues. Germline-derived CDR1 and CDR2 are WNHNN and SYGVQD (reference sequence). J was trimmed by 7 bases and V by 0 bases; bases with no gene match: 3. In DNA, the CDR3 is TGCGCCAGCAGTGAGTCCACTAGCGGGCACGGGGAGCTGTTTTTT. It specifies CASSESTSGHGELFF.